The clone carrying this T cell receptor beta chain was counted many times. The antigen is not known. The data originate from a study of spatial heterogeneity in lung cancer. Study as a whole: There were consistently more beta-chain sequences detected than alpha-chain sequences.

Every cDNA TCR molecule received its own unique molecular identifier. TCRdb re-called the 5' RACE reads with MiXCR, one entry per CDR3 protein. Of under 15,000 distinct CDR3 sequences in the sample, over 11% are singletons; the top ten hold roughly 2.3%. Per germline, CDR1 SEHNR and CDR2 FQNEAQ (reference sequence). Trimming pared 8 bases from V and 1 base from J, leaving 5 bases between. The CDR3 totals 11 residues. The study's findings and limits: Ubiquitous expanded tumor TCRs showed up in blood more at resection than follow-up.

Indicated time point: sample taken at primary tumor resection. The authors sequenced whole RNA from tumor, nontumor lung or frozen PBMC without sorting. The material was PBMCs, obtained at surgery. The V call is TRBV7-9, the J call TRBJ1-1; D gene uncertain. The clonotype originates from a female donor with early-stage non-small cell lung cancer. CDR3 amino acids: CASGQNTEAFF. CDR3 sequence (DNA): TGTGCCAGCGGTCAGAACACTGAAGCTTTCTTT.